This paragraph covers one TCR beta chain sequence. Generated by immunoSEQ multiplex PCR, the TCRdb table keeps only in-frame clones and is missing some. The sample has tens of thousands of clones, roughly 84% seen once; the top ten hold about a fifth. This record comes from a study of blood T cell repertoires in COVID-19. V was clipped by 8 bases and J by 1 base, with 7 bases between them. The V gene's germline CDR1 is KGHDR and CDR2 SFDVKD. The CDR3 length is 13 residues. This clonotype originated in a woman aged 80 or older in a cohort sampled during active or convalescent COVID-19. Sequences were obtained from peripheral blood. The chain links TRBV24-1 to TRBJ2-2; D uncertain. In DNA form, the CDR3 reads TGTGCCACCACCGGTGTGAACACCGGGGAGCTGTTTTTT. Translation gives CATTGVNTGELFF.